The clone carrying this TCR beta chain has only a few counts. The CDR3 length is 15 residues. Germline lookup yields CDR1 SGHDT and CDR2 YYEEEE. V was cut by 4 bases and J by 0 bases, with 13 bases left in between. Using immunoSEQ multiplex PCR, the repertoire was profiled, and TCRdb retains in-frame clones only, with some absent. Of about 56,000 clones in the sample, approximately 92% were seen once. This record comes from a study of OX40 agonist ivuxolimab in advanced cancers. Study in general: Intravenous ivuxolimab was administered to patients every 2 weeks at 0.01 to 10 mg/kg. Subjects had a mean age of roughly 60 years, with a range of 23 to 79; 82.7% were male. One patient with hepatocellular carcinoma and two with cutaneous melanoma, three in all, had partial responses.

Collection of blood occurred at baseline, at cycle 4 day 1, and at cycle 7 day 1. The sample in question was CD4+ or CD8+ T cells sorted from blood, obtained in a trial of the OX40 agonist ivuxolimab. The chain couples TRBV5-6 to TRBJ1-1; perhaps TRBD1 as D (5 bases). This receptor was identified in an adult with an advanced solid tumor such as melanoma, head and neck, liver or kidney cancer. The CDR3 loop reads CASSPDTNMNTEAFF. In DNA form, the CDR3 reads TGTGCCAGCAGCCCGGACACCAATATGAACACTGAAGCTTTCTTT.